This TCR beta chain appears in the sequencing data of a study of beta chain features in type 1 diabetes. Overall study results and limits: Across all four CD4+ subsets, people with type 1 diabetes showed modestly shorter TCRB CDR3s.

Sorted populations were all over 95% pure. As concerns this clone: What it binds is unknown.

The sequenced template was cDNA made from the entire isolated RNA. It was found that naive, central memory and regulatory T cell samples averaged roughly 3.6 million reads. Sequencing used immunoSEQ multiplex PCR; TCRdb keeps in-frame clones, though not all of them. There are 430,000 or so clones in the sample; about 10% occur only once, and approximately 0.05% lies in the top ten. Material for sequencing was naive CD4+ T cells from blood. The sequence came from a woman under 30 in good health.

The CDR3 nucleotides read TGTGCCAGCAGTTACTCACCTACCCTGGGAGAGACCCAGTACTTC. This sequence encodes CASSYSPTLGETQYF. This sequence joins TRBV6-7 and TRBJ2-5; the D is unclear. TRBV6-7 is placed among ORFs of uncertain function. This CDR3 comprises 15 residues. V lost 0 bases to trimming and J lost 4 bases, with 12 bases between them.